The clone carrying this T cell receptor (beta chain) was picked up many times. TCRdb redid the calling of the 5' RACE reads with MiXCR, one entry per CDR3 protein. The sample has hundreds of thousands of distinct CDR3 sequences, roughly 6% seen once. With V trimmed by 6 bases and J by 7 bases, 2 bases remained unmatched. The CDR3 spans 12 residues. Germline CDR1 SQVTM, CDR2 ANQGSEA. This entry belongs to a study of identical twins. The rearrangement links TRBV29-1 to TRBJ1-3, with 11 bases identical to TRBD1. The specimen was naive T cells sorted from blood. The TCR sequence derives from a young man in good health. The CDR3 region is CSVGDRGNTIYF. CDR3 sequence (DNA): TGCAGCGTCGGGGACAGGGGGAACACCATATATTTT.